Below are 24 T cell receptor beta chains sequenced from a single sample in a study of shared clonotypes between healthy human individuals (dated by TCRdb to the early 2020s). Library preparation employed the immunoSEQ multiplex PCR assay. TCRdb took over this immuneACCESS table, retaining in-frame rearrangements with V and J assigned. Such tables are incomplete; in checked studies, under half of the missing clones stem from an unresolved V gene, and the remainder is unexplained. Within this sample are approximately 530,000 clones, with roughly 95% of them counted one time only. About 0.059% of the sample rests with the top ten. The specimen sequenced was naive CD4+ T cells sorted from blood. The cell subset or site tag for this specimen amounts to: CD45RA+ positively selected. The receptor set was obtained from a woman in her thirties in good health.

This chain uses TRBV7-3 with TRBJ1-1; D gene ambiguous. The germline V and J ends were trimmed by 2 bases and 0 bases, with 4 bases remaining between them. The CDR3 sequence is 13 residues long. The V gene's germline CDR1 is SGHTA and CDR2 FQGTGA. As DNA, the CDR3 is TGTGCCAGCAGCTTATCGGTGAACACTGAAGCTTTCTTT. Amino acid sequence: CASSLSVNTEAFF. The whole variable domain, remainder taken from reference TRBV7-3 and TRBJ1-1, is GAGVSQTPSNKVTEKGKYVELRCDPISGHTALYWYRQSLGQGPEFLIYFQGTGAADDSGLPNDRFFAVRPEGSVSTLKIQRTERGDSAVYLCASSLSVNTEAFFGQGTRLTVV.

This clone occurred once. This sequence joins TRBV27 and TRBJ2-1; 11 nucleotides match TRBD2. CDR1 and CDR2 (germline): MNHEY, SMNVEV (reference sequence). The V segment lost 5 bases and the J segment 8 bases; nucleotides outside the gene matches: 11. The CDR3 extends over 16 amino acids. For the CDR3, the DNA is TGTGCCAGCAGTAGACCACTAGCGGGAGAGGTACATGAGCAGTTCTTC. Protein product: CASSRPLAGEVHEQFF.

The chain is built from TRBV9 and TRBJ2-1, with TRBD2 matching 11 bases. The V gene end was trimmed by 0 bases and the J gene end by 6 bases; junction bases not matched to a gene: 14. Germline assignment: CDR1 SGDLS and CDR2 YYNGEE. CDR3 length: 19 amino acids. CDR3 loop: CASSVAVDSGRALGNEQFF. The DNA for the CDR3 is TGTGCCAGCAGCGTAGCTGTGGATAGCGGGAGGGCCCTCGGCAATGAGCAGTTCTTC.

The chain recombines TRBV5-1 with TRBJ2-3; tentative D call: TRBD2 (6 bases). CDR1 and CDR2 from the germline V gene are SGHRS and YFSETQ. This CDR3 comprises 15 residues. V was trimmed by 0 bases and J by 5 bases, leaving 13 bases between them. The CDR3 nucleotides are TGCGCCAGCAGCTTGGTTGTTGGGACTGGAGATACGCAGTATTTT. The encoded protein is CASSLVVGTGDTQYF.

The genes are TRBV18 and TRBJ2-5, with D maybe TRBD2 (5 bases). The DNA end is a closer match to TRBJ2-7, so the J assignment may be wrong. CDR1 is KGHSH and CDR2 is LQKENI in the germline V gene. The CDR3 runs 12 residues. The CDR3 DNA reads TGTGCCAGCTCACCACGAGGGTTCGAGCAGTACTTC. This gives the protein CASSPRGFEQYF.

The rearrangement joins TRBV6-5 to TRBJ2-1; 9 bases map to TRBD2. Germline trimming cut 4 bases from V and 9 bases from J; bases unmatched to any gene: 10. CDR1 and CDR2 (germline): MNHEY, SVGAGI. The CDR3 contains 15 residues. CDR3 in amino acids: CASSSGTSSFGEQFF. The CDR3 region has the DNA TGTGCCAGCAGTTCCGGGACTAGCAGTTTCGGTGAGCAGTTCTTC.

The genes are TRBV6-5 and TRBJ2-2; a weak D match, TRBD1 (7 bases). Germline V lookup: CDR1 MNHEY, CDR2 SVGAGI. The V end was cut by 5 bases, the J end by 4 bases, with 14 bases between. CDR3 length: 15 residues. The chain's CDR3 is CASSPAGQPTGELFF. CDR3 bases: TGTGCCAGCAGTCCCGCGGGACAGCCCACCGGGGAGCTGTTTTTT.

The chain joins TRBV7-6 to TRBJ2-5; D is undetermined. Germline assignment: CDR1 SGHVS and CDR2 FNYEAQ. Trimming removed 3 bases at V and 1 base at J, with 6 bases between. There are 13 residues in the CDR3. For the CDR3, the DNA is TGTGCCAGCAGCTTTTCCCTCCAAGAGACCCAGTACTTC. Its protein product is CASSFSLQETQYF.

This chain uses TRBV7-6 with TRBJ1-3; no clear D. The CDR3 is 14 residues long. Germline CDR1 SGHVS, CDR2 FNYEAQ. V gave up 1 base and J gave up 0 bases, with 4 bases separating them. The CDR3 sequence is CASSLGYSGNTIYF. The CDR3 nucleotides are TGTGCCAGCAGCTTAGGATACTCTGGAAACACCATATATTTT.

The chain combines TRBV29-1 with TRBJ1-1, with no clear D. V lost 5 bases and J 7 bases, leaving 8 bases between the germline ends. Germline V gene sequence: CDR1 SQVTM, CDR2 ANQGSEA. This CDR3 contains 10 residues. Written as DNA, the CDR3 is TGCAGCGTTCTCCTGGATGAAGCTTTCTTT. This sequence encodes CSVLLDEAFF.

V is TRBV10-3 and J is TRBJ2-7, with 8 bases fitting TRBD1. CDR1 is ENHRY and CDR2 is SYGVKD in the germline V gene. Trimming at V came to 0 bases and at J to 6 bases, leaving 4 bases not matched to a gene. This CDR3 is 14 amino acids long. The CDR3 spells CAISESGQASEQYF. As DNA, the CDR3 is TGTGCCATCAGTGAGTCGGGACAGGCTAGCGAGCAGTACTTC.

The chain is built from TRBV28 and TRBJ2-2; tentative D call: TRBD2 (6 bases). From germline, CDR1 is MDHEN and CDR2 SYDVKM. CDR3 length equals 17 residues. The V gene lost 3 bases and the J gene lost 8 bases, with 22 bases spanning the gap. The DNA for the CDR3 is TGTGCCAGCAGTTTCGGAGTGAGGGTTTCGGGAGAGGGGGAGCTGTTTTTT. As protein: CASSFGVRVSGEGELFF.

As concerns this clone: This CDR3 is also generated by other DNA sequences in the sample. CDR3 in DNA: TGCGCCAGCAGCTTGGGGGGACAGGGGTACGAGCAGTACTTC. Its translation: CASSLGGQGYEQYF. V is TRBV5-1 and J is TRBJ2-7; TRBD1 agrees at 10 bases. The germline gives CDR1 SGHRS, CDR2 YFSETQ. This CDR3 has 14 amino acids. Germline trimming cut 0 bases from V and 4 bases from J; bases unmatched to any gene: 1.

V usage is TRBV2 and J usage is TRBJ2-3, with D perhaps matching TRBD1 (6 bases). V was cut by 10 bases and J by 2 bases, with 19 bases left in between. CDR3 length equals 15 residues. Germline-derived CDR1 and CDR2 are SNHLY and FYNNEI. CDR3 in DNA: TGTGCCACGAAACTACAGGGTCAAGCCACAGATACGCAGTATTTT. It codes for CATKLQGQATDTQYF. The complete variable domain, with remaining parts taken from reference TRBV2 and TRBJ2-3, reads EPEVTQTPSHQVTQMGQEVILRCVPISNHLYFYWYRQILGQKVEFLVSFYNNEISEKSEIFDDQFSVERPDGSNFTLKIRSTKLEDSAMYFCATKLQGQATDTQYFGPGTRLTVL.

With respect to this clone: Other nucleotide sequences from this sample produce the same CDR3. This chain joins TRBV28 and TRBJ1-4, with 8 bases that match TRBD1. With 5 bases clipped from V and 2 bases from J, the junction kept 1 base outside the gene matches. From germline, CDR1 is MDHEN and CDR2 SYDVKM. The CDR3 is 14 residues long. CDR3 sequence (DNA): TGTGCCAGCAGTCCAGGGGGCACTAATGAAAAACTGTTTTTT. Translated, it gives CASSPGGTNEKLFF.

This clone turned up a few times. The chain has TRBV4-2 and TRBJ2-2, with TRBD1 as a possible D gene (6 bases). V dropped 4 bases and J dropped 6 bases, with 12 bases sitting between them. The V gene's germline CDR1 is LGHNA and CDR2 YNFKEQ. The CDR3 spans 14 residues. This chain's CDR3 is CASSPTGPPGELFF. CDR3 DNA: TGTGCCAGCAGCCCCACAGGGCCGCCCGGGGAGCTGTTTTTT.

This chain joins TRBV28 and TRBJ2-7; D is uncertain. Trimming pared 3 bases from V and 3 bases from J, leaving 12 bases between. The CDR3 totals 14 residues. The V gene's germline CDR1 is MDHEN and CDR2 SYDVKM. The CDR3 loop is CASSLRSGGYEQYF. In DNA, the CDR3 is TGTGCCAGCAGTTTGCGTTCGGGCGGCTACGAGCAGTACTTC.

The chain links TRBV27 to TRBJ2-5, with TRBD2 matching over 8 bases. After removal of 5 bases from V and 11 bases from J, the junction contained 19 bases not matched to a gene. This CDR3 has 16 residues. The germline gives CDR1 MNHEY, CDR2 SMNVEV (reference sequence). This chain's CDR3 is CASSPFRGTTGGEQYF. As DNA, the CDR3 is TGTGCCAGCAGTCCCTTTCGGGGGACGACGGGAGGGGAGCAGTACTTC.

The chain combines TRBV14 with TRBJ2-7; 12 nucleotides agree with TRBD2. With V trimmed by 4 bases and J by 6 bases, 4 bases remained unmatched. CDR3 size: 14 residues. CDR1 and CDR2 (germline): SGHDN, FVKESK. DNA of the CDR3: TGTGCCAGCAGCCGACTAGCGGGAGAGGTCGAGCAGTACTTC. Translated: CASSRLAGEVEQYF.

This chain links TRBV21-1 with TRBJ2-2; TRBD1 is the table's D call and was not checked against the DNA. TRBV21-1 is labeled a pseudogene. CDR3 length equals 14 residues. The CDR3: CASSLKTVIRELFF. As DNA, the CDR3 is TGTGCCAGCAGCCTAAAAACAGTAATCCGGGAGCTGTTTTTT.

This clone showed up just once. The CDR3 DNA reads TGTGCCAGCAGTTACCTGGGGGCGCAAGGAGATGGCTACACCTTC. Translation: CASSYLGAQGDGYTF. This chain links TRBV6-6 with TRBJ1-2, with a tentative D call TRBD1 (6 bases). Germline loops: CDR1 MNHNY, CDR2 SVGAGI (reference sequence). This CDR3 comprises 15 residues. V lost 2 bases, J lost 6 bases, and 16 bases lay in between.

The chain has TRBV29-1 and TRBJ2-7; 13 positions agree with TRBD2. V dropped 5 bases and J dropped 3; count of bases not matched to a gene: 10. In germline, CDR1 is SQVTM, CDR2 ANQGSEA. The CDR3 loop spans 16 amino acids. In DNA form, the CDR3 reads TGCAGCGTTAATGGAGACGGGACTAGCGGGAACTACGAGCAGTACTTC. Amino acids: CSVNGDGTSGNYEQYF.

The J gene is TRBJ2-5, the V gene TRBV27; 9 nucleotides agree with TRBD2. Trimming removed 3 bases from V and 6 bases from J; junction bases left unmatched: 8. The CDR3 runs 15 residues. Per the germline V gene, CDR1 is MNHEY and CDR2 is SMNVEV (reference sequence). The chain's CDR3 is CASSFGREGPQTQYF. In DNA, the CDR3 is TGTGCCAGCAGTTTTGGGCGGGAGGGCCCTCAGACCCAGTACTTC.

The CDR3: CASSQDPGQALRHF. Written as DNA, the CDR3 is TGCGCCAGCAGCCAAGATCCGGGACAGGCCTTACGGCATTTT. The V gene is TRBV4-1, the J gene TRBJ1-5; TRBD1 aligns across 8 bases. CDR3 length equals 14 residues. After removal of 0 bases from V and 15 bases from J, the junction contained 10 bases not matched to a gene. The germline gives CDR1 MGHRA, CDR2 YSYEKL.